This is a list of T cell receptor beta chains from one sample in a study of blood T cell repertoires in COVID-19. Clones were read by immunoSEQ multiplex PCR, and TCRdb kept only the in-frame ones, dropping some. The repertoire holds 410,000 or so clones, with about 91% as singletons. Input material: peripheral blood. The receptor source for this set is a woman between 40 and 50 years old with COVID-19, enrolled during active disease. The CDR3 runs from the conserved cysteine through the conserved F or W. D genes are given only for firm matches. The listing skips clone size in some rows; elsewhere it reads once, few, many or a size class.

clone size,J gene,D gene,V gene,CDR3 DNA,CDR3 protein
-,TRBJ2-3,TRBD1,TRBV2,TGTGCCAGCAGTGCGACAGGGGCGGTCACAGATACGCAGTATTTT,CASSATGAVTDTQYF
-,TRBJ1-2,TRBD1,TRBV6-5,TGTGCCAGCAGTTACTCGACGCAGGGGGCGACGGGCTACACCTTC,CASSYSTQGATGYTF
-,TRBJ2-1,-,TRBV4-2,TGTGCCAGCAGCCCGGGAACTACGTCCTACAATGAGCAGTTCTTC,CASSPGTTSYNEQFF
-,TRBJ2-1,TRBD1,TRBV28,TGTGCCAGCAGTTTATCAGGGGGCAGGGAGCAGTTCTTC,CASSLSGGREQFF
once,TRBJ2-5,TRBD2,TRBV7-2,TGTGCCAGCAGCTGGCCGGGACTAGGTCAGGAGACCCAGTACTTC,CASSWPGLGQETQYF
-,TRBJ1-3,-,TRBV9,TGTGCCAGCAGCTCCCATAGACTAGGGGGGGTAGACACCATATATTTT,CASSSHRLGGVDTIYF
-,TRBJ2-7,TRBD1,TRBV19,TGTGCCAGTAGTATAGTCGGACAGGGATCCTACGAGCAGTACTTC,CASSIVGQGSYEQYF
-,TRBJ2-3,-,TRBV5-1,TGCGCCAGCAGCTTGGCGGCCGAGGGTACGCAGTATTTT,CASSLAAEGTQYF
-,TRBJ1-5,-,TRBV28,TGTGCCAGCAGTTTCGCGGGGGGTAGGGGCTGGGCCCAGCATTTT,CASSFAGGRGWAQHF
-,TRBJ1-2,-,TRBV27,TGTGCCAGCAGAAATTCCGGGACAAACTATGGCTACACCTTC,CASRNSGTNYGYTF
-,TRBJ1-1,TRBD1,TRBV11-2,TGTGCCAGCAGCTTCCAGGGGGTGTACACTGAAGCTTTCTTT,CASSFQGVYTEAFF
-,TRBJ1-1,TRBD1,TRBV9,TGTGCCAGCAGCGTAGGTATGGGTGGGGCAGGGGGCCTCACTGAAGCTTTCTTT,CASSVGMGGAGGLTEAFF
-,TRBJ2-1,TRBD1,TRBV4-3,TGCGCCAGCAGCCAAGATTGGACAGGGGGCCGCTGGGGTGAGCAGTTCTTC,CASSQDWTGGRWGEQFF
-,TRBJ2-3,-,TRBV5-1,TGCGCCAGTACCCCTCTAGCTTCCTTTAGCACAGATACGCAGTATTTT,CASTPLASFSTDTQYF